This TCR beta chain was profiled in a study of OX40 agonist ivuxolimab in advanced cancers. Turning to the overall study: Ivuxolimab, which targeted the costimulatory receptor OX40 (CD134), was an agonistic, fully human IgG2 monoclonal antibody. Of the 50 to 55 dose-escalation patients, hepatocellular carcinoma was present in some 19, melanoma in approximately 15, renal cell carcinoma in 9 and head and neck cancer in 9. Partial responses occurred in three dose-escalation patients: two with cutaneous melanoma and one with hepatocellular carcinoma. Intravenous ivuxolimab was administered to patients every 2 weeks at six dose levels: 0.01, 0.1, 0.3, 1.5, 3 and 10 mg/kg. Peripheral TCRbeta sequencing aimed to test whether ivuxolimab altered TCR sequence diversity and caused clonal T-cell expansion. Prior anti-PD-1, anti-PD-L1 or anti-CTLA-4 therapy was permitted, and 40% to 50% of dose-escalation patients had received checkpoint inhibitors. The paper covers the monotherapy dose-escalation part of the phase I ivuxolimab trial, which included N of about 51 patients. In the dose-escalation cohort, about four fifths of patients were male, and the mean age was around 60 years with a range of roughly 23 to 90.

Genomic DNA was extracted from sorted cells for sequencing of the TCRbeta CDR3 region. The immunoSEQ Assay was used for sequencing of TCRbeta CDR3 regions. Drawn from immuneACCESS, this table holds only the in-frame rearrangements with V and J called that TCRdb kept. Clones are partly lost; checked studies trace under half to an unresolved V gene and leave the rest unexplained. The sample table holds tens of thousands of clones, of which over 80% were seen once. The top ten clonotypes cover 20% of the sample. Points the paper makes about the study in general: At doses of 0.1 to 3.0 mg/kg, clonal expansion of both CD4+ and CD8+ blood T cells was observed from baseline to week 6. Antigen specificity was not determined for the clonally expanded peripheral T cells. Low levels of normalized T-cell clonal expansion were also seen in some patients who did not respond. After ivuxolimab, expanded clones were on average more numerous among CD8+ T cells than among CD4+ T cells. Partial responders in the 0.1-3.0 mg/kg groups had among the lowest normalized peripheral clonal expansion, especially among CD8+ T cells.

Patients with autoimmune disease history or receiving systemic immunosuppression were excluded from the trial. Peripheral blood for TCR sequencing was collected from all dose cohorts at baseline, on cycle 4 day 1, and on cycle 7 day 1. The samples were taken from a phase I, first-in-human, multicenter, open-label dose-escalation trial of ivuxolimab. The trial enrolled adults with locally advanced or metastatic head and neck squamous cell, hepatocellular, melanoma or renal cell carcinoma. Before TCR sequencing, CD4+ and CD8+ T cells were separately sorted from peripheral blood. As concerns this clone: The clone's antigen remains unknown. Per-base qualities were not stored, and no clone one base away is much larger.

Germline trimming amounts to 5 bases on V and 4 bases on J, with 5 as the count of junction bases outside the gene matches. Measured from the cysteine to the phenylalanine, the CDR3 is 14 residues long. The only DNA kept is the CDR3, 42 bases in frame from the first base. CDR1 is given as LNHDA and CDR2 as SQIVND, both from the germline V gene (reference sequence). The sequence is built from TRBV19 and TRBJ2-7, with 10 bases in between that match TRBD1. Specimen: CD4+ or CD8+ T cells sorted from blood, collected in a trial of the OX40 agonist ivuxolimab. This sequence originates from an adult with an advanced solid tumor such as melanoma, head and neck, liver or kidney cancer. The CDR3 region: CASSAGTGEYEQYF. The DNA sequence reads TGTGCCAGTAGTGCCGGGACAGGGGAGTACGAGCAGTACTTC. The variable domain in full, with residues beyond the CDR3 obtained from the reference TRBV19 and TRBJ2-7 genes, is DGGITQSPKYLFRKEGQNVTLSCEQNLNHDAMYWYRQDPGQGLRLIYYSQIVNDFQKGDIAEGYSVSREKKESFPLTVTSAQKNPTAFYLCASSAGTGEYEQYFGPGTRLTVT.